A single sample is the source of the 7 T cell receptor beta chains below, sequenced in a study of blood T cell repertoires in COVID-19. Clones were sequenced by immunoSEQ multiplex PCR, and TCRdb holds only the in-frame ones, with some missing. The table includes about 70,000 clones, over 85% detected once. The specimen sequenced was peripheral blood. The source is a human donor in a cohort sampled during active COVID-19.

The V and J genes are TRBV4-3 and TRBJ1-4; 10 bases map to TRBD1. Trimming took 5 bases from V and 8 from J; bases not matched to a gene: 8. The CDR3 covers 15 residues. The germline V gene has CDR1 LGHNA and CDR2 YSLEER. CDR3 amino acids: CASSARTGGREKLFF. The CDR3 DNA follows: TGCGCCAGCAGCGCCCGGACAGGGGGTAGGGAAAAACTGTTTTTT.

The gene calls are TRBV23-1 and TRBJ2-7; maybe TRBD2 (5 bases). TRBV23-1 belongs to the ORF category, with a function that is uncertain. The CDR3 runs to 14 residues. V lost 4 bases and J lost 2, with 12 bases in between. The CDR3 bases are TGCGCCAGCAGTCCCGGACTGCCCACCTACGAGCAGTACTTC. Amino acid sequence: CASSPGLPTYEQYF.

The CDR3 loop reads CASSYFNSGDEQFF. CDR3 DNA sequence: TGTGCCAGCAGTTATTTCAACTCAGGGGATGAGCAGTTCTTC. The chain combines TRBV6-6 with TRBJ2-1; TRBD1 is a possible D gene (6 bases). V was trimmed by 3 bases and J by 8 bases, leaving 14 bases between them. Germline CDR1 reads MNHNY; CDR2 reads SVGAGI (reference sequence). The CDR3 is made up of 14 amino acids.

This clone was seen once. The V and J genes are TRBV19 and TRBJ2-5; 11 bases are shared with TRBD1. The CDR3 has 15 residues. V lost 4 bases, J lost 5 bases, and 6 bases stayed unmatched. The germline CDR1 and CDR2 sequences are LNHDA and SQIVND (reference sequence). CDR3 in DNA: TGTGCCAGTAGTAGGGGGACAGGGGGGTTGGAGACCCAGTACTTC. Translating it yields CASSRGTGGLETQYF.

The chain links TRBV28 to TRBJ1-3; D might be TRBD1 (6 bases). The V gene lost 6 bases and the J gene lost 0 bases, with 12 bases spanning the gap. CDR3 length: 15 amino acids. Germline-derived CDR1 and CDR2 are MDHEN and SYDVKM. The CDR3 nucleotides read TGTGCCAGCAGAAAGGACAGTCTCTCTGGAAACACCATATATTTT. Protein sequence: CASRKDSLSGNTIYF.

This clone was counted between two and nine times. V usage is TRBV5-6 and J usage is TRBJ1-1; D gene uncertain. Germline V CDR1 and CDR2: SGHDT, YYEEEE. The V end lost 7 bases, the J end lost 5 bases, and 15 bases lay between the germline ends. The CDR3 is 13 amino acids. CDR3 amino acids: CASVGRTRTEAFF. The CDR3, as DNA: TGTGCCAGCGTCGGCCGGACTCGTACTGAAGCTTTCTTT.

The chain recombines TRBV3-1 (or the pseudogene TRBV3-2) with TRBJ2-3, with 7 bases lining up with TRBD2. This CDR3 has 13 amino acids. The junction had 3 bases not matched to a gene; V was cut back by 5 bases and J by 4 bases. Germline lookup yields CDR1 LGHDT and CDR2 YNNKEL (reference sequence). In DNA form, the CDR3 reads TGTGCCAGCAGCGGGGGGGTTGCAGATACGCAGTATTTT. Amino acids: CASSGGVADTQYF.